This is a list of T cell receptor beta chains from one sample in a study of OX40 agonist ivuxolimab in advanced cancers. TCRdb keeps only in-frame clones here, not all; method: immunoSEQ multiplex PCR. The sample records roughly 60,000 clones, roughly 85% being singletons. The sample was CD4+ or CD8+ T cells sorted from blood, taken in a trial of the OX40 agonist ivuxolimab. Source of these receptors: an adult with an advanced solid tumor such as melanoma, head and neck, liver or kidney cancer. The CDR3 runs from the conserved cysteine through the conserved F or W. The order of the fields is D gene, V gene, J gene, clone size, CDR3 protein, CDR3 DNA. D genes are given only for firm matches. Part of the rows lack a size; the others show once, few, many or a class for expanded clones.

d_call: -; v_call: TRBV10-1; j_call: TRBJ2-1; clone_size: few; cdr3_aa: CASSARVYNEQFF; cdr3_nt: TGCGCCAGCAGTGCCAGGGTCTACAATGAGCAGTTCTTC
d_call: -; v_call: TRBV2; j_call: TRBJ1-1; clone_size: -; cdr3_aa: CASMIITAFF; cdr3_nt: TGTGCCAGCATGATAATTACAGCTTTCTTT
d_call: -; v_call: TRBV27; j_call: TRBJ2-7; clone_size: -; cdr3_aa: CASSSGRGAGSYEQYF; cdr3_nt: TGTGCCAGCAGCTCCGGCAGGGGCGCGGGGTCCTACGAGCAGTACTTC
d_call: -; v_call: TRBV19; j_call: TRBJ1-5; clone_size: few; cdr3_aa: CASSPAAYGNQPQHF; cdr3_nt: TGTGCCAGTAGTCCCGCAGCTTATGGCAATCAGCCCCAGCATTTT
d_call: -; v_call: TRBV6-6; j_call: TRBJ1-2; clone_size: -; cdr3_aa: CATSDGNYGYTF; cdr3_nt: TGTGCCACATCTGACGGCAACTATGGCTACACCTTC
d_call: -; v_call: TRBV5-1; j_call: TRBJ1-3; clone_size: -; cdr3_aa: CASSFDVYSGNTIYF; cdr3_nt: TGCGCCAGCAGCTTTGACGTGTACTCTGGAAACACCATATATTTT
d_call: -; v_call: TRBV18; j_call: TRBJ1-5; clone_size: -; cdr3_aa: CASSPVGSSNQPQHF; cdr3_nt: TGTGCCAGCTCGCCGGTGGGGTCCAGCAATCAGCCCCAGCATTTT
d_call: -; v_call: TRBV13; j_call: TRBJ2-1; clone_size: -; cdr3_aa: CASSQGGGGSYNEQFF; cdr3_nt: TGTGCCAGCAGCCAAGGAGGGGGGGGATCCTACAATGAGCAGTTCTTC
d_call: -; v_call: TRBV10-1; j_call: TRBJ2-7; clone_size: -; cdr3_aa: CASSAETGTWSSEQYF; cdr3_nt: TGCGCCAGCAGTGCGGAGACCGGGACCTGGAGTAGCGAGCAGTACTTC
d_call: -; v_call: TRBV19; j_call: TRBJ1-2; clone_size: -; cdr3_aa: CASSILGAQGYTF; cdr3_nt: TGTGCCAGTAGTATATTGGGGGCGCAAGGCTACACCTTC
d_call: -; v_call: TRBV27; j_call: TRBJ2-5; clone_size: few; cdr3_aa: CASSFVGQETQYF; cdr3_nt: TGTGCCAGCAGTTTTGTGGGCCAAGAGACCCAGTACTTC
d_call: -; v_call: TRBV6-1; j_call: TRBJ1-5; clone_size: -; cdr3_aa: CATLGGGRYQPQHF; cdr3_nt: TGTGCTACCCTTGGAGGGGGGAGATATCAGCCCCAGCATTTT
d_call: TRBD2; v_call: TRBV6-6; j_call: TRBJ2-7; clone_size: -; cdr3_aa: CATLPGTSSDEQYF; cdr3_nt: TGTGCCACCTTACCCGGGACTAGCTCTGACGAGCAGTACTTC
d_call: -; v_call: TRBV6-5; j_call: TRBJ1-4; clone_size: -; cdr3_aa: CASSYEGRPNEKLFF; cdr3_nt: TGTGCCAGCAGTTACGAGGGCAGACCTAATGAAAAACTGTTTTTT
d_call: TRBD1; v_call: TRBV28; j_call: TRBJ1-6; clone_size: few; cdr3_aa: CASATGGIDSPLHF; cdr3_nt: TGTGCCAGCGCAACAGGGGGTATCGATTCACCCCTCCACTTT
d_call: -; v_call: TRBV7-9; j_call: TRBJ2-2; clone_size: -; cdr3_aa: CASSFGGSANTGELFF; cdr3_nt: TGTGCCAGCAGCTTCGGGGGTTCCGCGAACACCGGGGAGCTGTTTTTT
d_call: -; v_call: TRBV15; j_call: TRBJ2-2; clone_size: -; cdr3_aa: CATSRTGTPNTGELFF; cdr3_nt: TGTGCCACCAGCAGGACCGGGACGCCGAACACCGGGGAGCTGTTTTTT
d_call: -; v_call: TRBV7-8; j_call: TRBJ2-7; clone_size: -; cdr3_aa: CASTPTRTSYEQYF; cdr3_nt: TGTGCCAGCACCCCGACTAGGACCTCCTACGAGCAGTACTTC
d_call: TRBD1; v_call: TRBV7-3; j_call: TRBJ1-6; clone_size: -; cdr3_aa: CASSLTGGADSPLHF; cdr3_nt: TGTGCCAGCAGCTTGACAGGGGGCGCGGATTCACCCCTCCACTTT
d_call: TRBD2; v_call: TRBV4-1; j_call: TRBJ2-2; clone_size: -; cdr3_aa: CASSLAISGGAGTGELFF; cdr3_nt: TGCGCCAGCAGCTTAGCTATTAGCGGGGGGGCGGGCACCGGGGAGCTGTTTTTT
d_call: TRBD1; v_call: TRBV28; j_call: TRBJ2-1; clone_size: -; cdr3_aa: CASSSTGTGGNEQFF; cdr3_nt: TGTGCCAGCAGTTCTACCGGGACAGGGGGCAATGAGCAGTTCTTC
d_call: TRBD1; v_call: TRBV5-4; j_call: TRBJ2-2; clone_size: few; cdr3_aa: CASSDARDRDTGELFF; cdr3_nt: TGTGCCAGCAGCGACGCCCGGGACAGGGACACCGGGGAGCTGTTTTTT
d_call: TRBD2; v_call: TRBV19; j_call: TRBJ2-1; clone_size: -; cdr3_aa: CASSPGLAGRYEQFF; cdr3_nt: TGTGCCAGTAGTCCTGGACTAGCGGGTAGGTATGAGCAGTTCTTC
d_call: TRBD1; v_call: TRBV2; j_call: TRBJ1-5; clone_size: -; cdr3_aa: CASSELGGAGQPQHF; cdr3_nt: TGTGCCAGCAGTGAATTAGGGGGCGCCGGTCAGCCCCAGCATTTT
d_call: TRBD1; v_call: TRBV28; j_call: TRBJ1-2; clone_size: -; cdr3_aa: CASSTDRGGYGYTF; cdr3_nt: TGTGCCAGCAGTACCGACAGGGGGGGTTATGGCTACACCTTC
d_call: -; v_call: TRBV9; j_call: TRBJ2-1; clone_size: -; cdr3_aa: CASSIRPEPYNEQFF; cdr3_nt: TGTGCCAGCAGCATCAGGCCCGAACCTTACAATGAGCAGTTCTTC
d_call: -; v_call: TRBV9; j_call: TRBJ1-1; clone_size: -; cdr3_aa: CASSVNRDTEAFF; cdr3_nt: TGTGCCAGCAGCGTGAACAGGGATACTGAAGCTTTCTTT
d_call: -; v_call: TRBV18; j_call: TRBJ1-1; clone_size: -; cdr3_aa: CASSPEMGNTEAFF; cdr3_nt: TGTGCCAGCTCACCAGAAATGGGGAACACTGAAGCTTTCTTT
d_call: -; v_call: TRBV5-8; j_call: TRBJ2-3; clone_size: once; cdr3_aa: CASSPEADTQYF; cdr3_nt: TGTGCCAGCAGCCCCGAGGCAGATACGCAGTATTTT
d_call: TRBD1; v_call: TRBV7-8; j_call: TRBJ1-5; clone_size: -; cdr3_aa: CASSSRDRARQPQHF; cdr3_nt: TGTGCCAGCAGCTCAAGAGACAGGGCGAGGCAGCCCCAGCATTTT
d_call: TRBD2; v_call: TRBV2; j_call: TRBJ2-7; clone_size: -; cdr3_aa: CASSDGGPLAGGRSHEQYF; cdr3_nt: TGTGCCAGCAGCGACGGGGGGCCGTTAGCGGGAGGCCGCTCCCACGAGCAGTACTTC
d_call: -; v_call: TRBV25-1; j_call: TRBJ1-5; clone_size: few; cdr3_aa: CASSEGNNQPQHF; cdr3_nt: TGTGCCAGCAGTGAAGGCAACAATCAGCCCCAGCATTTT
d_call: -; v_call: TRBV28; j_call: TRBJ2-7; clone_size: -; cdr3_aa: CASSPAQAGRAYEQYF; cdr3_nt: TGTGCCAGCAGTCCAGCACAGGCGGGAAGGGCCTACGAGCAGTACTTC